This T cell receptor beta chain emerged from a study of T cell clones after liver transplantation. About the study: At least one year of complete immunosuppression withdrawal without enzymes over twice normal defined tolerance.

Measured with immunoSEQ multiplex PCR; TCRdb has only the in-frame clones, and not every one. The sample includes 95,000 to 130,000 clones, just over 90% of them seen just once. This CDR3 spans 16 amino acids. The V gene's germline CDR1 is MNHNY and CDR2 SVGAGI (reference sequence). Trimming took 6 bases from V and 0 from J; bases not matched to a gene: 10. Study results and limitations: These preliminary findings come from unstandardized post-transplant sampling times.

In regard to this clone: The antigen is unknown.

This sample comprised CD4+ T cells from blood, obtained 12 months after liver transplant. The TCR was taken from a human patient who received a liver transplant. Some T cells here may be from the graft donor. This chain connects TRBV6-6 to TRBJ1-1; TRBD1 matches 7 bases. Here the CDR3 DNA reads TGTGCCAGCAGCCTACCTCGACAGGGCTTGAACACTGAAGCTTTCTTT. Residues: CASSLPRQGLNTEAFF.